This TCR beta chain originates from a study of vaccination and CD4 T cells after COVID-19. The overall study: Samples taken post-COVID came a median approximately 100 days after diagnosis, ranging from 35 to 161.

Regarding treatment: approximately nine-day PBMC culture with coronavirus spike peptide pools or control peptides (ViraFEST assay). With peptide pools, ViraFEST first expanded antigen-specific T cells and afterwards sequenced their TCRs. Positive tests by PCR, dated March to December 2020, predated US Alpha, Beta and Delta variants. An Oncomine TCR Beta short-read assay was used to sequence the DNA from cultured CD4+ T cells. TCRdb reprocessed the PCR reads with MiXCR, giving one entry per CDR3 protein. This table holds about 8,400 distinct CDR3 sequences, around 64% found once. Turning to this clonotype: Its target is unknown.

General study results and limits: Of the reactive clones in convalescent patients, a median roughly 90% showed up only post-vaccination.

This TCR derives from a human donor who had recovered from COVID-19. Sequencing was done on a sample of CD4+ T cells from blood, cultured in vitro.

In DNA, the CDR3 is TGTGCCAGCAGCTTACAGCTACAAGAGACCCAGTACTTC. This sequence encodes CASSLQLQETQYF. The gene calls are TRBV7-6 and TRBJ2-5; D gene uncertain. CDR3 size: 13 residues. Germline CDR1 SGHVS, CDR2 FNYEAQ. V was cut by 2 bases and J by 2 bases, with 6 bases left in between.